Following are 17 T cell receptor beta chains from one sample sequenced in a study of cytomegalovirus exposure and HLA in healthy donors. Researchers ran the PCR with 60 Vbeta and 13 Jbeta primers. Here immunoSEQ multiplex PCR was the method, and the copy in TCRdb shows in-frame clones only, minus some. The table includes about 100,000 clones, roughly 82% detected once. Sequenced sample: PBMCs. These receptors were obtained from a young woman in good health and CMV-seronegative.

The chain recombines TRBV27 with TRBJ2-5, with TRBD2 as a possible D gene (6 bases). The CDR3 totals 14 residues. The V and J ends lost 5 bases and 5 bases respectively, with 15 bases between them. Germline V gives CDR1 MNHEY, CDR2 SMNVEV (reference sequence). Written as DNA, the CDR3 is TGTGCCAGCAGTCCGGACTACGTCACGGAGACCCAGTACTTC. Protein product: CASSPDYVTETQYF.

The chain recombines TRBV15 with TRBJ2-7, with D possibly TRBD2 on 6 matching bases. Trimming left V 8 bases short and J 3 bases short, with 8 bases between. Germline CDR1 LNHNV, CDR2 YYDKDF (reference sequence). The CDR3 length is 11 residues. The CDR3 region is CATRGNYEQYF. DNA of the CDR3: TGTGCCACCCGGGGGAACTACGAGCAGTACTTC.

The rearrangement uses TRBV28 and TRBJ1-5, with D unresolved. Germline assignment: CDR1 MDHEN and CDR2 SYDVKM. The germline V and J ends were trimmed by 8 bases and 0 bases, with 5 bases remaining between them. There are 12 residues in the CDR3. DNA of the CDR3: TGTGCCAGCGTCAATAGCAATCAGCCCCAGCATTTT. Amino acid sequence: CASVNSNQPQHF.

The rearrangement uses TRBV10-3 and TRBJ2-3, with D possibly TRBD1 on 5 matching bases. Germline CDR1 ENHRY, CDR2 SYGVKD. Trimming stripped 6 bases from V and 3 bases from J, with 10 bases between. This CDR3 is built from 13 residues. In DNA, the CDR3 is TGTGCCATCAGAGCAGGGTGGACAGATACGCAGTATTTT. Translation: CAIRAGWTDTQYF.

This chain connects TRBV4-1 to TRBJ1-6, with D unclear. The CDR3 extends over 18 amino acids. The ends were cut back, 0 bases at V and 0 bases at J, with 12 bases in the middle. CDR1 MGHRA and CDR2 YSYEKL come from the germline V gene. The CDR3 DNA reads TGCGCCAGCAGCCAAGAGGGCAGGTCTTCCTCCTATAATTCACCCCTCCACTTT. Translated, it gives CASSQEGRSSSYNSPLHF.

The J gene is TRBJ2-7, the V gene TRBV6-6, with 8 bases that match TRBD1. V gave up 4 bases and J gave up 8 bases; unmatched junction bases: 7. CDR1 and CDR2 from the germline V gene are MNHNY and SVGAGI (reference sequence). The CDR3 has 13 residues. CDR3 residues: CASSSGTGRQQYF. The DNA for the CDR3 is TGTGCCAGCAGTTCCGGGACAGGCCGGCAGCAGTACTTC.

This chain joins TRBV6-6 and TRBJ1-4, with D unclear. Germline V gives CDR1 MNHNY, CDR2 SVGAGI (reference sequence). CDR3 length equals 15 residues. Trimming shortened V by 2 bases and J by 0 bases, and 7 bases separated the two germline ends. Here the CDR3 reads CASSYLIATNEKLFF. In DNA, the CDR3 is TGTGCCAGCAGTTACCTTATAGCAACTAATGAAAAACTGTTTTTT.

This chain uses TRBV6-5 with TRBJ2-7; possibly TRBD1 for D (6 bases). V shed 5 bases and J shed 5 bases, with 16 bases lying between them. The CDR3 is made up of 14 amino acids. CDR1 is MNHEY and CDR2 is SVGAGI in the germline V gene. The CDR3 region is CASSQRTGLNEQYF. CDR3 nucleotide sequence: TGTGCCAGCAGTCAAAGAACAGGGCTCAACGAGCAGTACTTC.

Comments on this clone: The junction and the germline gene differ at one end; a read error may be behind it. The J gene is TRBJ1-2, the V gene TRBV7-9; a possible D gene is TRBD1 (6 bases). The CDR3 runs to 12 residues. In germline, CDR1 is SEHNR, CDR2 FQNEAQ (reference sequence). CDR3 sequence reads: CSSSLVGYRVTF. CDR3 coding DNA: TGTTCCAGCAGCTTGGTAGGCTACAGGGTAACCTTC.

The chain uses TRBV7-9 and TRBJ2-5; maybe TRBD2 (5 bases). This CDR3 contains 11 residues. Germline-derived CDR1 and CDR2 are SEHNR and FQNEAQ (reference sequence). V dropped 5 bases and J dropped 9 bases, with 10 bases sitting between them. The CDR3 DNA sequence: TGTGCCAGCAGCCCCGGGAACCCCCAGTACTTC. It specifies CASSPGNPQYF.

The V and J genes are TRBV30 and TRBJ2-7; a weak D match, TRBD2 (6 bases). V was trimmed by 4 bases and J by 2 bases, leaving 15 bases between them. The germline gives CDR1 GTSNPN, CDR2 SVGIG (reference sequence). The CDR3 runs 14 residues. Written as DNA, the CDR3 is TGTGCCTGGACAGGCGGGACCCTCACCTACGAGCAGTACTTC. The encoded protein is CAWTGGTLTYEQYF.

The rearrangement uses TRBV2 and TRBJ1-1; D might be TRBD1 (5 bases). Germline CDR1 reads SNHLY; CDR2 reads FYNNEI. The CDR3 covers 15 residues. Trimming removed 6 bases from V and 4 bases from J, with 18 bases in between. The CDR3 nucleotides are TGTGCCAGCAGGTTGGGCAGGGAAATCGGCACTGAAGCTTTCTTT. Its protein is CASRLGREIGTEAFF.

The chain joins TRBV19 to TRBJ2-7, with 14 nucleotides matching TRBD2. V was pared by 5 bases and J by 5 bases, with 8 bases of the junction left unmatched. This CDR3 region has 16 residues. From germline, CDR1 is LNHDA and CDR2 SQIVND (reference sequence). The DNA of the CDR3 is TGTGCCAGTAGTGCTGAGACTAGCGGGGGGGACGACGAGCAGTACTTC. Encoded protein: CASSAETSGGDDEQYF.

CDR3 loop: CASSMRTGGDTQYF. The CDR3 coding sequence is TGTGCCAGCAGCATGCGGACAGGGGGCGATACGCAGTATTTT. This sequence joins TRBV7-3 and TRBJ2-3; TRBD1 matches 11 bases. Losses at the gene ends were 5 bases for V and 6 bases for J; bases not matched to a gene: 4. CDR1 is SGHTA and CDR2 is FQGTGA in the germline V gene. The CDR3 is made up of 14 amino acids. Drawing the rest from reference TRBV7-3 and TRBJ2-3, the complete variable domain is GAGVSQTPSNKVTEKGKYVELRCDPISGHTALYWYRQSLGQGPEFLIYFQGTGAADDSGLPNDRFFAVRPEGSVSTLKIQRTERGDSAVYLCASSMRTGGDTQYFGPGTRLTVL.

The J gene is TRBJ2-7, the V gene TRBV30; TRBD1 might be the D (6 bases). Trimming left V 2 bases short and J 2 bases short, with 10 bases between. This CDR3 comprises 13 residues. In germline, CDR1 is GTSNPN, CDR2 SVGIG (reference sequence). The CDR3 region is CAWSRDTTYEQYF. CDR3 DNA sequence: TGTGCCTGGAGTAGGGACACAACCTACGAGCAGTACTTC.

To note about this clone: One end of the junction fails to match germline, which may point to a read error. This rearrangement joins TRBV6-1 to TRBJ1-1, with unresolved D. Per germline, CDR1 MNHNS and CDR2 SASEGT. The CDR3 runs 14 residues. CDR3 DNA sequence: TGTGCCAGCAGTAAAGCAACAGAGAACACTGAAGCTTTCTTT. It specifies CASSKATENTEAFF.

In this sample, this clone turned up once. This rearrangement joins TRBV30 to TRBJ2-7, with a possible D match to TRBD2 (5 bases). The V gene's germline CDR1 is GTSNPN and CDR2 SVGIG (reference sequence). CDR3 length: 12 amino acids. Between the trimmed V and J ends, which lost 3 bases and 4 bases, there was a span of 10 bases. Written as DNA, the CDR3 is TGTGCCTGGAGCGGGGTGGGGTACGAGCAGTACTTC. Amino acids: CAWSGVGYEQYF.